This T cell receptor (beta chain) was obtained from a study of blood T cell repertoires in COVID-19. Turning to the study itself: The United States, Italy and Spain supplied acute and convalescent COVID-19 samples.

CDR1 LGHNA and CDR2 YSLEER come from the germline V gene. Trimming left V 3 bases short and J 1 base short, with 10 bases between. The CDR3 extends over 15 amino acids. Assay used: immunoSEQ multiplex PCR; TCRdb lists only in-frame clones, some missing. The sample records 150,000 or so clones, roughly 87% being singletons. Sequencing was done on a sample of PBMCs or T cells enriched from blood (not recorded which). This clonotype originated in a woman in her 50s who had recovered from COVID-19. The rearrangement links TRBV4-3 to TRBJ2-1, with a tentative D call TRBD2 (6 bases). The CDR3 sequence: CASSQRDGSYNEQFF. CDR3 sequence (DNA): TGCGCCAGCAGCCAGCGGGACGGGTCCTACAATGAGCAGTTCTTC.